The clone carrying this T cell receptor (beta chain) showed up many times. Its target is not known. Germline CDR1 and CDR2: SQVTM and ANQGSEA. The J segment lost 5 bases and the V segment lost 8 bases, leaving 11 bases of the junction unmatched. The length of the CDR3 is 14 residues. Every patient was untreated before thyroid surgery. This record belongs to a study of metastatic and nonmetastatic thyroid tumors. Study-wide results and caveats: Significantly greater TCR beta diversity was reportedly found in malignant thyroid tumors than in benign nodules (in blood and tumor).

TCRdb reprocessed the PCR reads via MiXCR. The table has 30,000 to 35,000 clones, approximately 15% seen once. The receptor was isolated from a female donor with papillary thyroid cancer or a benign thyroid nodule (not recorded which). Some clones in this sample may be carry-over from other donors' samples. The material sequenced was blood. The V gene is TRBV29-1, the J gene TRBJ2-5; TRBD1 agrees at 10 bases. CDR3 amino acids: CSIDRGPFPETQYF. The CDR3 region has the DNA TGCAGCATAGACAGGGGGCCTTTTCCGGAGACCCAGTACTTC.